This entry concerns a single T cell receptor (beta chain). These data belong to a study of shared clonotypes between healthy human individuals. Donors, without exception, were Caucasian adults residing in Nashville, Tennessee. The CDR3 loop spans 12 amino acids. Germline CDR1 reads SGHDT; CDR2 reads YYEEEE. The V end was cut by 1 base, the J end by 8 bases, with 9 bases between. Execution of the assay was at deep level. This table comes from immunoSEQ multiplex PCR, and its TCRdb copy is limited to in-frame clones, with some not included. This sample has millions of clones, with roughly 96% found just once.

The V and J genes are TRBV5-6 and TRBJ1-2, with D hard to call. Sequences were obtained from naive CD4+ T cells sorted from blood. Documented subset: CD45RA+ positively selected. This clonotype was sampled from a man aged 18-30 years in good health. The DNA of the CDR3 is TGTGCCAGCAGCTTGTCCGAGAGCGGCTACACCTTC. This codes for CASSLSESGYTF.